These 8 T cell receptor beta chains were all obtained from the same sample, sequenced in a study of graft-versus-host responses after intestinal transplantation. Clones were read by immunoSEQ multiplex PCR, and TCRdb kept only the in-frame ones, dropping some. The table has around 100,000 clones, roughly 87% seen once. These TCRs are of unknown antigen specificity. Specimen: unstimulated CD4+ T cells sorted from spleen or lymph node cells, collected before transplant. Receptors originate from a human donor who was the organ donor for an intestinal transplant.

The CDR3 loop reads CASSTIRGGGRDVFF. As DNA, the CDR3 is TGTGCCAGCAGTACTATTCGCGGAGGGGGCCGCGATGTGTTCTTT. This rearrangement joins TRBV6-1 to TRBJ1-1, with TRBD1 matching 7 bases. CDR1 is MNHNS, CDR2 SASEGT, per germline. Trimming removed 5 bases from V and 14 bases from J; junction bases left unmatched: 20. This CDR3 has 15 residues.

The J gene is TRBJ2-7, the V gene TRBV19; tentatively, D is TRBD1 or TRBD2 (5 bases each). This CDR3 comprises 13 residues. CDR1 is LNHDA, CDR2 SQIVND, per germline (reference sequence). V was pared by 5 bases and J by 3 bases, with 11 bases between. The CDR3 bases are TGTGCCAGTAGTCGGTTGGGGGACTACGAGCAGTACTTC. It is translated as CASSRLGDYEQYF.

This rearrangement joins TRBV7-8 to TRBJ1-2; 8 positions match TRBD1. The CDR3 consists of 15 residues. The trim removed 5 bases at V and 0 bases at J, leaving 5 bases unmatched. Germline loops: CDR1 SGHVS, CDR2 FQNEAQ. The CDR3 sequence is CASSPGTGPNYGYTF. The CDR3 bases are TGTGCCAGCAGCCCTGGGACAGGACCTAACTATGGCTACACCTTC.

A few counts support this clone. The chain recombines TRBV20-1 with TRBJ2-5; 7 nucleotides agree with TRBD2. The V gene's germline CDR1 is DFQATT and CDR2 SNEGSKA (reference sequence). V lost 7 bases to trimming and J lost 5 bases; unmatched junction nucleotides: 4. The CDR3 has 11 residues. CDR3 amino acids: CSGGGKETQYF. In DNA form, the CDR3 reads TGCAGTGGGGGGGGGAAGGAGACCCAGTACTTC.

The CDR3 sequence is CASSLDGGGYTF. CDR3 sequence (DNA): TGTGCCAGCAGCTTAGACGGGGGCGGCTACACCTTC. The chain recombines TRBV7-9 with TRBJ1-2; weak D call: TRBD1 (6 bases). The germline V gene encodes CDR1 SEHNR and CDR2 FQNEAQ (reference sequence). The CDR3 contains 12 residues. With 1 base removed from V and 8 bases from J, the gap between germline ends came to 8 bases.

The chain joins TRBV11-1 to TRBJ2-5; 8 positions agree with TRBD1. The germline CDR1 and CDR2 sequences are SGHAT and FQDESV (reference sequence). V lost 5 bases, J lost 4 bases, and 3 bases stayed unmatched. The CDR3 spans 13 residues. The CDR3 sequence is CASSRDRGETQYF. The CDR3 DNA follows: TGTGCCAGCAGCCGAGACAGGGGAGAGACCCAGTACTTC.

The rearrangement links TRBV30 to TRBJ1-3, with TRBD1 matching over 7 bases. CDR1 is GTSNPN, CDR2 SVGIG, per germline (reference sequence). With 0 bases clipped from V and 3 bases from J, the junction kept 2 bases outside the gene matches. The length of the CDR3 is 14 residues. The CDR3 spells CAWSVGTVGNTIYF. CDR3 DNA: TGTGCCTGGAGTGTAGGGACAGTTGGAAACACCATATATTTT.

The J gene is TRBJ1-5, the V gene TRBV7-2, with D possibly matching TRBD1 (6 bases). The CDR3 consists of 15 residues. Germline V CDR1 and CDR2: SGHTA, FQGNSA. The V and J ends lost 0 bases and 6 bases respectively, with 12 bases between them. DNA of the CDR3: TGTGCCAGCAGCTTAGCGGCCGGGGGCTCTCAGCCCCAGCATTTT. Its protein is CASSLAAGGSQPQHF.